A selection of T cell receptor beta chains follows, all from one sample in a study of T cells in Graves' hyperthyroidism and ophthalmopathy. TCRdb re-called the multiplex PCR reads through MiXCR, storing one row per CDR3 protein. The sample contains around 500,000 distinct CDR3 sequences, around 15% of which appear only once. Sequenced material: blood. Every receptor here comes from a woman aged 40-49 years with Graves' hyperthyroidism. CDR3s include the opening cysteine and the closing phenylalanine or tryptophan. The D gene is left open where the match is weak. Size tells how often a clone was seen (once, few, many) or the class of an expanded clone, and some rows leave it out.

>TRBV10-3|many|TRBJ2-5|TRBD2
CAISWTSGREETQYF
TGTGCCATCAGTTGGACTAGCGGGAGGGAAGAGACCCAGTACTTC
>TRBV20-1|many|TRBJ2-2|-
CSARDYWGRGNTGELFF
TGCAGTGCTAGAGATTATTGGGGAAGGGGCAACACCGGGGAGCTGTTTTTT
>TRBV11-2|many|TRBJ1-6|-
CASSSPGGVNSPLHF
TGTGCCAGCAGCTCCCCGGGGGGAGTGAATTCACCCCTCCACTTT
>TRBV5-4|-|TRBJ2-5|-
CASSASVGNQETQYF
TGTGCCAGCAGCGCTTCAGTGGGCAACCAAGAGACCCAGTACTTC
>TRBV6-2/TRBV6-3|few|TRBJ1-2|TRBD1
CASSYSPTGTAYGYTF
TGTGCCAGCAGTTACTCCCCAACCGGGACAGCCTATGGCTACACCTTC
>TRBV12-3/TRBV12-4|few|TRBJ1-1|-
CASTLEMNTEAFF
TGTGCCAGCACTCTTGAGATGAACACTGAAGCTTTCTTT
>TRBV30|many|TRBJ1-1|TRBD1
CAWSGQGRGTEAFF
TGTGCCTGGAGTGGACAGGGGAGAGGCACTGAAGCTTTCTTT
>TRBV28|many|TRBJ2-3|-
CASADLFTQYF
TGTGCCAGTGCTGATTTGTTTACGCAGTATTTT
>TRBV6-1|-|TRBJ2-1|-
CASTKQGSNEQFF
TGTGCCAGCACCAAACAGGGCAGCAATGAGCAGTTCTTC
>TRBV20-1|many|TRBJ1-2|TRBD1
CSARSDRDHYGYTF
TGCAGTGCTAGATCGGACAGGGATCACTATGGCTACACCTTC
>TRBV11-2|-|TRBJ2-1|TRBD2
CASSTRLAGVKYNEQFF
TGTGCCAGCAGCACACGACTAGCGGGAGTAAAATACAATGAGCAGTTCTTC
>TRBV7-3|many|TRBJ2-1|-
CASSLTRASNEQFF
TGTGCCAGCAGTCTGACTAGGGCGAGCAATGAGCAGTTCTTC
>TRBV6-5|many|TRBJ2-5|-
CASSYKAPRETQYF
TGTGCCAGCAGTTACAAGGCCCCGCGGGAGACCCAGTACTTC
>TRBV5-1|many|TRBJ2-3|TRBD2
CASRTSGSLRSGTDTQYF
TGCGCCAGCAGGACTAGCGGGAGTCTAAGATCGGGCACAGATACGCAGTATTTT
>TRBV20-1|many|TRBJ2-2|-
CSARDPRIGGNTGELFF
TGCAGTGCTAGAGATCCTCGGATCGGAGGGAACACCGGGGAGCTGTTTTTT
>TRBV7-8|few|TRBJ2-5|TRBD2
CASSLVSSGGGTQYF
TGTGCCAGCAGCTTAGTGTCGTCGGGGGGAGGGACCCAGTACTTC
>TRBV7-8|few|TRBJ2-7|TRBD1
CASSLVSTGGIYEQYF
TGTGCCAGCAGCTTAGTCAGCACAGGGGGAATTTACGAGCAGTACTTC
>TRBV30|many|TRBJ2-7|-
CACRDRPYEQYF
TGTGCCTGTAGGGACCGCCCCTACGAGCAGTACTTC
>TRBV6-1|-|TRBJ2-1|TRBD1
CASSNWDRGLNEQFF
TGTGCCAGCAGTAATTGGGACAGGGGGCTCAATGAGCAGTTCTTC
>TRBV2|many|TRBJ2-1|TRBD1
CASREDRVLGDEQFF
TGTGCCAGCAGGGAAGACAGGGTCCTAGGGGATGAGCAGTTCTTC
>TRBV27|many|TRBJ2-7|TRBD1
CASSLSQGANSYEQYF
TGTGCCAGCAGTTTATCCCAGGGGGCGAACTCCTACGAGCAGTACTTC
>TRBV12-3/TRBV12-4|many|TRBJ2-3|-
CASSRDGDPSTDTQYF
TGTGCCAGCAGCCGCGACGGGGACCCTAGCACAGATACGCAGTATTTT
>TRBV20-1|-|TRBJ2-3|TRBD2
CSATRAGITDTQCF
TGCAGTGCTACTCGAGCGGGGATCACAGATACGCAGTGTTTT
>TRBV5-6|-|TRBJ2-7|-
CASSLGQTFYEQYF
TGTGCCAGCAGCTTGGGACAGACCTTCTACGAGCAGTACTTC
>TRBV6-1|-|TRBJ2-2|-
CASTWRGTTTGELFF
TGTGCCAGCACCTGGCGGGGGACAACTACCGGGGAGCTGTTTTTT
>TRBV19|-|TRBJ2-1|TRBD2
CASSILRTSGSNEQFF
TGTGCCAGTAGTATTTTGAGGACTAGCGGGTCCAATGAGCAGTTCTTC
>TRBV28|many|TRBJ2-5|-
CASSLAGNQETQYF
TGTGCCAGCAGTTTAGCGGGAAACCAAGAGACCCAGTACTTC
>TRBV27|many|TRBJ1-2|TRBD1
CASGRGGGGPGGYTF
TGTGCCAGCGGTCGAGGGGGCGGAGGCCCCGGTGGCTACACCTTC
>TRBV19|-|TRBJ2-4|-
CASRGDPATGQNIQYF
TGTGCCAGTAGAGGGGATCCGGCCACTGGCCAAAACATTCAGTACTTC
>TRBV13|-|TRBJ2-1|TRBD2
CASRFLAGGKNNEQFF
TGTGCCAGCAGATTCTTAGCGGGAGGGAAGAACAATGAGCAGTTCTTC
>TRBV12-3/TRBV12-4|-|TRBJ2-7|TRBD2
CASSGIAGGPVEQYF
TGTGCCAGCAGTGGCATAGCGGGAGGGCCGGTCGAGCAGTACTTC
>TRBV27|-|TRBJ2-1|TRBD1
CASSPGQGKSSYNEQFF
TGTGCCAGCTCACCTGGACAGGGGAAAAGCTCCTACAATGAGCAGTTCTTC
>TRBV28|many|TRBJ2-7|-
CASSFTGPYEQYF
TGTGCCAGCAGTTTTACAGGGCCCTACGAGCAGTACTTC
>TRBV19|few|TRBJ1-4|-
CASSMGRGNPSANEKLFF
TGTGCCAGTAGTATGGGCAGGGGTAATCCTTCGGCTAATGAAAAACTGTTTTTT
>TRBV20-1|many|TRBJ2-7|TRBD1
CSAGQAMSYEQYF
TGCAGTGCAGGACAGGCTATGTCCTACGAGCAGTACTTC
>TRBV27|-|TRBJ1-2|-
CASSLTYNYGYTF
TGTGCCAGCAGCCTCACTTATAACTATGGCTACACCTTC
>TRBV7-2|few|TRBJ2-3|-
CASSLGQPSTDTQYF
TGTGCCAGCAGCTTAGGACAGCCTAGCACAGATACGCAGTATTTT
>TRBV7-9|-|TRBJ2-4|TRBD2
CASMGIPPGTAGGLAKNIQYF
TGTGCCAGCATGGGCATTCCCCCCGGGACCGCGGGGGGATTAGCCAAAAACATTCAGTACTTC
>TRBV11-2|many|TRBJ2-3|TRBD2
CASSLRSGRAIDTQYF
TGTGCCAGCAGCTTAAGATCCGGGAGGGCCATAGATACGCAGTATTTT
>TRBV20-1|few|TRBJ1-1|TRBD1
CSADSGTGGTEAFF
TGCAGTGCGGACTCGGGGACAGGCGGGACTGAAGCTTTCTTT
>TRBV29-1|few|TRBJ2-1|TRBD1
CSVVSGTGSYNEQFF
TGCAGCGTTGTGTCCGGGACAGGGAGCTACAATGAGCAGTTCTTC
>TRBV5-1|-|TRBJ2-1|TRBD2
CASSLARQGGDSNEQFF
TGCGCCAGCAGCTTGGCCAGGCAGGGAGGGGACTCGAATGAGCAGTTCTTC
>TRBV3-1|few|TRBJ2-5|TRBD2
CASSPPLARETQYF
TGTGCCAGCAGCCCCCCACTAGCGCGGGAGACCCAGTACTTC
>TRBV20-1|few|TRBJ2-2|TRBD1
CSAPTDRVTGELFF
TGCAGTGCACCCACCGACAGGGTAACCGGGGAGCTGTTTTTT
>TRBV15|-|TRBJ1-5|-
CATSTRQGIEQPQHF
TGTGCCACCAGCACCCGCCAGGGAATCGAACAGCCCCAGCATTTT
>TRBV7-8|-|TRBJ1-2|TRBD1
CASTIGRGTGSYGYTF
TGTGCCAGCACCATAGGGCGGGGGACAGGGAGTTATGGCTACACCTTC
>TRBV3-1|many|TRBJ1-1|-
CASGQLNTEAFF
TGTGCCAGCGGACAGTTGAACACTGAAGCTTTCTTT